The clone carrying this T cell receptor (beta chain) appeared many times. What it recognizes is unknown. The record originates from a study of post-analysis software for immune sequencing data. Unique molecular identifiers were built into the TCR beta cDNA libraries. The yield from roughly 1 to 10 million T cells was 500,000 or so cDNA molecules in total. TCRdb redid the calling of the PCR reads with MiXCR, one entry per CDR3 protein. The table has hundreds of thousands of distinct CDR3 sequences, 36% seen once. General study points: Significantly decreased normalized Chao1 diversity was recorded for multiple sclerosis patients relative to controls. F measure showed strong co-clustering of same-batch samples.

The source material was blood. The sequence was obtained from a girl aged 5 to 17 with multiple sclerosis.

The CDR3 nucleotides read TGCAGTGCTAGAGGTCGCGGAGCGACCTACAATGAGCAGTTCTTC. The encoded protein is CSARGRGATYNEQFF. The gene calls are TRBV20-1 and TRBJ2-1; D call uncertain. V lost 1 base and J 2 bases, leaving 12 bases between the germline ends. Germline V gene data show CDR1 as DFQATT and CDR2 as SNEGSKA (reference sequence). The CDR3 has 15 amino acids.